In this sample, the clone carrying this T cell receptor (beta chain) turned up a few times. Its antigen is not identified. It was one heparinised blood draw, averaging around 120 mL, that each donor gave. Every bit of the isolated RNA underwent reverse transcription, so sequencing read expressed TCRB transcripts. TCRdb keeps only in-frame clones here, not all; method: immunoSEQ multiplex PCR. The sample carries 630,000 or so clones, more than 12% recorded once. Germline V CDR1 and CDR2: GTSNPN, SVGIG (reference sequence). The V gene end was trimmed by 2 bases and the J gene end by 1 base; junction bases not matched to a gene: 6. The CDR3 runs to 16 residues. The sample belongs to a study of beta chain features in type 1 diabetes. Across the study: On cell yields, gender and age, patients and healthy donors were similar.

Findings and caveats of the study: All four CD4+ subsets of Type 1 diabetes patients contained TCRB CDR3s that were moderately but significantly shorter. Patients' naive, central memory and Treg TCRB repertoires seemed closer to one another than those of healthy donors. Insertion counts at VDJ junctions were lower in type 1 diabetes patients, who also showed more deletions there.

The rearrangement links TRBV30 to TRBJ2-5; TRBD2 matches at 11 bases. The sequenced sample was naive CD4+ T cells from blood. The TCR sequence derives from a man aged 18 to 30 with type 1 diabetes. CDR3 sequence reads: CAWSPGLAGGQETQYF. The CDR3 bases are TGTGCCTGGAGTCCCGGACTAGCGGGTGGCCAAGAGACCCAGTACTTC.